This T cell receptor beta chain was found in a study of cytotoxic CD8 clonotypes in ibrutinib-treated CLL. Some clones are missing from TCRdb's copy, which holds only in-frame ones; the method was immunoSEQ multiplex PCR. The sample holds 250,000 to 350,000 clones, approximately 79% seen once. This CDR3 has 15 residues. Germline loops: CDR1 SNHLY, CDR2 FYNNEI. Trimming shortened V by 6 bases and J by 6 bases, and 17 bases separated the two germline ends. Concerning this clone itself: Its antigen is currently unknown.

Notes on the study in general: Pretreatment clonality was elevated relative to age-matched healthy donors and paralleled circulating CD8+ T-cell counts.

The input for sequencing was PBMCs, taken at disease progression, from a patient treated with ibrutinib. V is TRBV2 and J is TRBJ2-2; D is possibly TRBD1 (8 bases). This receptor was identified in a human donor with chronic lymphocytic leukemia. The DNA of the CDR3 is TGTGCCAGCAGGACAGGGGAGGGGTTATCCGGGGAGCTGTTTTTT. Its protein is CASRTGEGLSGELFF.